This T cell receptor (beta chain) emerged from a study of T-cell reconstitution after alpha-beta-depleted transplantation in children. Study-wide results and limits: Reports say that about two months after transplant, the alpha-beta T cells came out of several hundred graft clones that had expanded.

This clonotype showed up many times. Its cognate antigen is unknown. Unique molecular identifiers were used in preparing the TCRbeta library. Each CDR3 protein is one row after TCRdb ran MiXCR on the PCR reads. The sample consists of about 260,000 distinct CDR3 sequences, 8.2% of them appearing once. The CDR3 is made up of 10 amino acids. Deletions cut 7 bases from V and 3 bases from J, with 3 bases between. Germline V gene lookup returns CDR1 DFQATT and CDR2 SNEGSKA (reference sequence). The sample consisted of PBMCs, mostly from graft donor cells, taken 180 days after TCRalphabeta/CD19-depleted stem cell transplant. The sequence came from a male patient younger than 18 who had a stem cell transplant for acute lymphoblastic leukemia, so the T cells may come from the graft donor. The chain uses TRBV20-1 and TRBJ2-2, with D hard to call. CDR3 sequence (DNA): TGCAGTGTGGACACCGGGGAGCTGTTTTTT. Amino acids: CSVDTGELFF.